This T cell receptor (beta chain) is drawn from a study of blood T cell repertoires in COVID-19. Study-wide context: COVID-19 samples from acute and convalescent phases originated in the United States, Italy and Spain.

Under the authors' procedure: Reference gene primer amplification yielded estimated nucleated cell counts. Sequencing used immunoSEQ multiplex PCR; TCRdb keeps in-frame clones, though not all of them. D and trimming were read from the DNA, whereas the V and J calls and clone size are those reported in that table. The sample gives some 220,000 clones, around 80% of which show up once; 15% to 20% is in the top ten. The origin of this receptor is a woman at least 80 years old with active or convalescent COVID-19. Sequenced: peripheral blood.

In nucleotides, the CDR3 is TGTGCCAGCAGCGGGACAGGGAAGACTGAAGCTTTCTTT. This translates into CASSGTGKTEAFF. The chain combines TRBV7-9 with TRBJ1-1, with 9 bases lining up with TRBD1. Per the germline V gene, CDR1 is SEHNR and CDR2 is FQNEAQ (reference sequence). V shed 5 bases, J shed 5 bases, and the junction held 3 bases outside the gene matches. This CDR3 region has 13 residues.